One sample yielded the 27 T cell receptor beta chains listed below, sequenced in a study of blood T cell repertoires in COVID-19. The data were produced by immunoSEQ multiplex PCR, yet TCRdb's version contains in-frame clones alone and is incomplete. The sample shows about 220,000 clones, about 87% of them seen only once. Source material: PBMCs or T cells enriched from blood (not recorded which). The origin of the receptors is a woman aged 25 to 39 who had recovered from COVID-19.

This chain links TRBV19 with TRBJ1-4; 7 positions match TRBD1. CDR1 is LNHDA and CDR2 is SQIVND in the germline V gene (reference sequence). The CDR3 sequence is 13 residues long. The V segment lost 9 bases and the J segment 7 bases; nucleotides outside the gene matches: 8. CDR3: CASTGTVREKLFF. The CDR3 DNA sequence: TGTGCCAGCACCGGGACAGTCCGTGAAAAACTGTTTTTT.

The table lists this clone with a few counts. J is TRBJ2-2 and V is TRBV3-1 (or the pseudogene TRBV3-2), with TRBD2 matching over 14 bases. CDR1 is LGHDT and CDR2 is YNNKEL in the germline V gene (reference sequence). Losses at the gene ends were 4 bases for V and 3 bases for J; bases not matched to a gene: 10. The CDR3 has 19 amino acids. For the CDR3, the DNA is TGTGCCAGCAGCCCCGAACGACTAGCGGGGGGGCTGGACACCGGGGAGCTGTTTTTT. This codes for CASSPERLAGGLDTGELFF.

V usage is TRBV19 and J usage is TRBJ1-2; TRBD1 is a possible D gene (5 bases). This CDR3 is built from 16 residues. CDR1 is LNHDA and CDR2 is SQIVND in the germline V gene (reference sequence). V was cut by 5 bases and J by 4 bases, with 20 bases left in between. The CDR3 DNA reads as TGTGCCAGTAGTCCCCCCCTTGGGGGAGGTGTCTATGGCTACACCTTC. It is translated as CASSPPLGGGVYGYTF.

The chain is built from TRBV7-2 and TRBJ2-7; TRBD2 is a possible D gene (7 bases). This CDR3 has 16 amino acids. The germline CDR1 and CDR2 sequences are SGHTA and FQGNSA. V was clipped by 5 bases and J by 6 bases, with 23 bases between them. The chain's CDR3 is CASSPGGGGQYLEQYF. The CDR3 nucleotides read TGTGCCAGCAGCCCCGGCGGGGGCGGACAATATCTCGAGCAGTACTTC.

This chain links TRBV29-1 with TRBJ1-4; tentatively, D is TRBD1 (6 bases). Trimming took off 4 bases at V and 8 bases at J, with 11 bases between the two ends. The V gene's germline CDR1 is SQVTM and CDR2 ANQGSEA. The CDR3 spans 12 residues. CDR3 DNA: TGCAGCGTTGGGTCAGGGGAAGAAAAACTGTTTTTT. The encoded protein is CSVGSGEEKLFF.

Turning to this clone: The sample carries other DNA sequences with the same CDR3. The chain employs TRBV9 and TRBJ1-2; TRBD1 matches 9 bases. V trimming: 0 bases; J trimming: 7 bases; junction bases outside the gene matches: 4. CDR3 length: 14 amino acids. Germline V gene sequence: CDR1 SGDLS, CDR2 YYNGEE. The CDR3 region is CASSVAGQGFGYTF. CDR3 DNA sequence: TGTGCCAGCAGCGTAGCGGGACAGGGTTTTGGCTACACCTTC.

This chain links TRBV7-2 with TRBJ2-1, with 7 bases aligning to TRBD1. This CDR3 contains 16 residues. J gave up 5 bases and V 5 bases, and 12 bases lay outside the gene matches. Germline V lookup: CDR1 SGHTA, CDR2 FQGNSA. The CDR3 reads CASSHPEQGVNNEQFF. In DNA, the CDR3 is TGTGCCAGCAGCCATCCGGAGCAGGGGGTAAACAATGAGCAGTTCTTC.

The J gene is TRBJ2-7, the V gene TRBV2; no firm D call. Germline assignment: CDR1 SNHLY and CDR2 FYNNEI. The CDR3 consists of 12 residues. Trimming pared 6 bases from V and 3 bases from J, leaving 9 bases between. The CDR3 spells CASRQQHYEQYF. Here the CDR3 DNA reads TGTGCCAGCAGACAACAGCACTACGAGCAGTACTTC.

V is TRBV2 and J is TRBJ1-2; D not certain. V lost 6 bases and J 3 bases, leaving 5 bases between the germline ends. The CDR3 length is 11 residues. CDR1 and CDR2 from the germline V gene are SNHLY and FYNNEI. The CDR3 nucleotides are TGTGCCAGCAGCCCCTACTATGGCTACACCTTC. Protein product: CASSPYYGYTF.

CDR3 residues: CASSIGTGFYEQYF. CDR3 DNA: TGTGCCAGTAGTATCGGGACAGGGTTTTACGAGCAGTACTTC. V gene TRBV19 combines with J gene TRBJ2-7; 9 nucleotides line up with TRBD1. The trim removed 3 bases at V and 4 bases at J, leaving 4 bases unmatched. The CDR3 contains 14 residues. In germline, CDR1 is LNHDA, CDR2 SQIVND (reference sequence).

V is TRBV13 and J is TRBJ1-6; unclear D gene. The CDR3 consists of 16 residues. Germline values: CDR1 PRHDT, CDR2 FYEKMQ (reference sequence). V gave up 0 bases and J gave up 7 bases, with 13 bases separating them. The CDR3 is CASSLGVGKPNSPLHF. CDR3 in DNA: TGTGCCAGCAGCTTAGGAGTGGGCAAACCAAATTCACCCCTCCACTTT.

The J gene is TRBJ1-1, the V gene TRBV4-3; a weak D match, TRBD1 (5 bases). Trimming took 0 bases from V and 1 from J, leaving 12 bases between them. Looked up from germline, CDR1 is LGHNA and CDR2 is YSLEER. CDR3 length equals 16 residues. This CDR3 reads CASSQEGGEWNTEAFF. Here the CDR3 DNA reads TGCGCCAGCAGCCAAGAGGGGGGGGAGTGGAACACTGAAGCTTTCTTT.

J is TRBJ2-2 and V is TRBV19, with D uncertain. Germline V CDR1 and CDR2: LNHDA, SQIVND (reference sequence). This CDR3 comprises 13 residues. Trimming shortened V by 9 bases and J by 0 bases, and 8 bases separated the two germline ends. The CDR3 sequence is CASSRPNTGELFF. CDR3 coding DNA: TGTGCCAGCAGTCGTCCGAACACCGGGGAGCTGTTTTTT.

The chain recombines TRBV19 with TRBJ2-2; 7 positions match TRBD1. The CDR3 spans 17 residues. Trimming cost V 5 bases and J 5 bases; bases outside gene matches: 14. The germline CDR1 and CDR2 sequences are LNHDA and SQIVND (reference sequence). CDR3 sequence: CASSGRPQGPGTGELFF. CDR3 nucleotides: TGTGCCAGTAGTGGCCGACCACAGGGGCCGGGGACCGGGGAGCTGTTTTTT. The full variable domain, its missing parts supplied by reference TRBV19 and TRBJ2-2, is DGGITQSPKYLFRKEGQNVTLSCEQNLNHDAMYWYRQDPGQGLRLIYYSQIVNDFQKGDIAEGYSVSREKKESFPLTVTSAQKNPTAFYLCASSGRPQGPGTGELFFGEGSRLTVL.

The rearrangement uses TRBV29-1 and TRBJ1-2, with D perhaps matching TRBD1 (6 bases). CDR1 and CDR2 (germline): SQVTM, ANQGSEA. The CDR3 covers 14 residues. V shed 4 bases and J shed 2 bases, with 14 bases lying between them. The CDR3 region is CSVAAGTPNYGYTF. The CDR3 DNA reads TGCAGCGTTGCCGCCGGGACACCCAACTATGGCTACACCTTC.

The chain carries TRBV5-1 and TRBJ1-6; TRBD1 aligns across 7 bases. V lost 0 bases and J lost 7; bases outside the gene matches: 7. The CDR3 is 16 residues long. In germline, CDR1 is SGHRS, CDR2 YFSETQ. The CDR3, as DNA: TGCGCCAGCAGCTTGGAAGCGGACAGGAAAAATTCACCCCTCCACTTT. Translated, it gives CASSLEADRKNSPLHF.

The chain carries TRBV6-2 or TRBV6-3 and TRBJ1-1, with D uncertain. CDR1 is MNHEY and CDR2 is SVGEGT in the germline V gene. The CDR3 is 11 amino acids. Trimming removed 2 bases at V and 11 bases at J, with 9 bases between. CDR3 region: CASSYQLWAFF. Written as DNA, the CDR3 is TGTGCCAGCAGTTACCAGTTGTGGGCTTTCTTT.

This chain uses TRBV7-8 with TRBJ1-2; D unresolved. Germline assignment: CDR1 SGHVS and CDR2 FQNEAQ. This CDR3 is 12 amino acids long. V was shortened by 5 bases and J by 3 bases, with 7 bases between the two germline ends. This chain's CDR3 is CASSPNYYGYTF. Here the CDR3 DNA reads TGTGCCAGCAGCCCAAATTACTATGGCTACACCTTC.

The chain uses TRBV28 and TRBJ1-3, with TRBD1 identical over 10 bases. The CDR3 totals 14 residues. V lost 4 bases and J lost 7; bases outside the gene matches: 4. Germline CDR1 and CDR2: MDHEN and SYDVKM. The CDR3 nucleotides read TGTGCCAGCAGTTCGGGACAGGGGAGGAACACCATATATTTT. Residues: CASSSGQGRNTIYF.

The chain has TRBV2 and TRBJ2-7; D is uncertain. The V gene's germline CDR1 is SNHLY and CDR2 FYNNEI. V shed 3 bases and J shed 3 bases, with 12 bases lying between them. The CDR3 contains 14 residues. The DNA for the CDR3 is TGTGCCAGCAGTGAGGCAGGCACCTTCTACGAGCAGTACTTC. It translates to CASSEAGTFYEQYF.

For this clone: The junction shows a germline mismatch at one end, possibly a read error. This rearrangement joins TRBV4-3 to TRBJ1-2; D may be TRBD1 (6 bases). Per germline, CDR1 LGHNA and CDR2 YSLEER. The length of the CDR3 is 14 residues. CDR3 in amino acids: CASSPRTAKYGYTF. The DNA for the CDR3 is TGCGCCAGCAGCCCCCGGACAGCTAAGTATGGCTACACCTTC.

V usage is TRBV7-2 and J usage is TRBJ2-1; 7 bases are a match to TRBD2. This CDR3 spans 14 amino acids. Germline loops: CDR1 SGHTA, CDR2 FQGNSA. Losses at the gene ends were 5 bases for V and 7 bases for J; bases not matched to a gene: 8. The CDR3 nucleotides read TGTGCCAGCAGCCCTCGGGGGGAAGGAAATGAGCAGTTCTTC. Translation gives CASSPRGEGNEQFF.

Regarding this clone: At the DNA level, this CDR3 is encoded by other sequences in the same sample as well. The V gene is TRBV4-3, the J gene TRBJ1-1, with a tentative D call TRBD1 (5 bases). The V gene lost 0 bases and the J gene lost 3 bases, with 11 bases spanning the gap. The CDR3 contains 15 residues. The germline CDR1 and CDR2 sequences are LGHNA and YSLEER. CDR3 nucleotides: TGCGCCAGCAGCCAAGATTCAGGGTCCGACACTGAAGCTTTCTTT. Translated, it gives CASSQDSGSDTEAFF.

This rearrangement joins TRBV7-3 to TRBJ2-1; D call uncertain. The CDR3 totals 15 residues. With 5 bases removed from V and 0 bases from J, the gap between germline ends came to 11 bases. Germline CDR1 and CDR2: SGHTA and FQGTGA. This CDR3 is CASSPQQSSYNEQFF. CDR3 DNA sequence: TGTGCCAGCAGCCCACAGCAAAGCTCCTACAATGAGCAGTTCTTC.

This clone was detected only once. CDR3 in DNA: TGTGCCAGCAGTCGAGGGGCCGCCGCGGGGAATCAGCCCCAGCATTTT. Protein product: CASSRGAAAGNQPQHF. This chain connects TRBV27 to TRBJ1-5, with a tentative D call TRBD1 (5 bases). The CDR3 consists of 16 residues. CDR1 is MNHEY and CDR2 is SMNVEV in the germline V gene (reference sequence). The germline V and J ends were trimmed by 5 bases and 4 bases, with 18 bases remaining between them.

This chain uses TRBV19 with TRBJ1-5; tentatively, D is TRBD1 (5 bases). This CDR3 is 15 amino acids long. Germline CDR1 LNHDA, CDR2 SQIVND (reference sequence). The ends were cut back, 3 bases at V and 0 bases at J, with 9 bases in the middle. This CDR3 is CASSIQGLSNQPQHF. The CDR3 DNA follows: TGTGCCAGTAGTATCCAGGGACTTAGCAATCAGCCCCAGCATTTT.

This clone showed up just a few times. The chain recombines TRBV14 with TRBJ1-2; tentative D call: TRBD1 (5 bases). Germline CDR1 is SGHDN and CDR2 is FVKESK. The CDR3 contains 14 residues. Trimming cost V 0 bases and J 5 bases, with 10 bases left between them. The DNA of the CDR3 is TGTGCCAGCAGCCAAGATAGGGGCGGATATGGCTACACCTTC. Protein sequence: CASSQDRGGYGYTF.